The 29 T cell receptor beta chains below were found in one sample sequenced in a study of vaccination and CD4 T cells after COVID-19. Stated treatment: 10-day PBMC culture with coronavirus spike peptide pools or control peptides (ViraFEST assay). With the Oncomine TCR Beta short-read assay, DNA from cultured CD4+ T cells was sequenced. TCRdb passed the PCR reads through MiXCR, listing each CDR3 protein once. This sample yields 9,500 to 15,000 distinct CDR3 sequences, of which 45% to 60% are seen a single time; roughly 15% belongs to the top ten. Which antigens these TCRs recognize remains unknown. The input for sequencing was cultured CD4+ T cells from blood, taken after SARS-CoV-2 vaccination. The receptors were gathered from a human donor with COVID-19.

J is TRBJ2-7 and V is TRBV12-5, with D perhaps matching TRBD1 (6 bases). The CDR3 runs to 13 residues. Germline V CDR1 and CDR2: LGHNT, FRNRAP. Between the trimmed V and J ends, which lost 6 bases and 5 bases, there was a span of 14 bases. The CDR3: CASGPMTGHEQYF. The DNA of the CDR3 is TGTGCTAGTGGCCCCATGACAGGCCACGAGCAGTACTTC. Together with reference TRBV12-5 and TRBJ2-7, the CDR3 gives the full variable domain: DARVTQTPRHKVTEMGQEVTMRCQPILGHNTVFWYRQTMMQGLELLAYFRNRAPLDDSGMPKDRFSAEMPDATLATLKIQPSEPRDSAVYFCASGPMTGHEQYFGPGTRLTVT.

The chain has TRBV27 and TRBJ1-2; the D is unclear. V lost 2 bases and J lost 8, with 18 bases in between. The CDR3 sequence is 15 residues long. Germline V gene data show CDR1 as MNHEY and CDR2 as SMNVEV (reference sequence). CDR3 region: CASSLSPLGPEGYTF. CDR3 nucleotide sequence: TGTGCCAGCAGTTTAAGCCCTCTAGGACCGGAGGGCTACACCTTC.

The chain combines TRBV25-1 with TRBJ1-2; maybe TRBD1 (6 bases). CDR3 length: 15 amino acids. The germline V and J ends were trimmed by 2 bases and 6 bases, with 16 bases remaining between them. From germline, CDR1 is MGHDK and CDR2 SYGVNS. The CDR3 sequence is CASSELDRFADGYTF. CDR3 nucleotide sequence: TGTGCCAGCAGTGAACTCGACAGGTTTGCCGATGGCTACACCTTC.

The V call is TRBV24-1, the J call TRBJ2-5, with TRBD1 identical over 11 bases. Looked up from germline, CDR1 is KGHDR and CDR2 is SFDVKD. The CDR3 runs to 17 residues. V dropped 4 bases and J dropped 4; count of bases not matched to a gene: 10. CDR3 loop: CATSEGTGGVSRETQYF. CDR3 sequence (DNA): TGTGCCACCAGTGAGGGGACAGGGGGAGTTAGCCGAGAGACCCAGTACTTC.

This chain connects TRBV20-1 to TRBJ1-6; D uncertain. Germline CDR1 DFQATT, CDR2 SNEGSKA (reference sequence). V was pared by 6 bases and J by 2 bases, with 11 bases between. The CDR3 has 14 amino acids. CDR3 nucleotides: TGCAGTGCCAGGCATCGGGCCTATAATTCACCCCTCCACTTT. Protein: CSARHRAYNSPLHF.

The chain carries TRBV6-1 and TRBJ1-5; a weak D match, TRBD1 (5 bases). CDR3 length: 17 residues. Germline V lookup: CDR1 MNHNS, CDR2 SASEGT. V was trimmed by 2 bases and J by 0 bases, leaving 14 bases between them. The CDR3 loop is CASSEPPAGYSNQPQHF. The CDR3 DNA follows: TGTGCCAGCAGTGAACCCCCTGCAGGGTATAGCAATCAGCCCCAGCATTTT.

The J gene is TRBJ1-1, the V gene TRBV4-1, with D uncertain. CDR1 and CDR2 from the germline V gene are MGHRA and YSYEKL. Trimming took 0 bases from V and 1 from J, leaving 12 bases between them. CDR3 length: 16 amino acids. The CDR3 DNA reads as TGCGCCAGCAGCCAAGATCCGGGCCGAAAGAACACTGAAGCTTTCTTT. Translated: CASSQDPGRKNTEAFF.

This clonotype came up a few times. The chain uses TRBV6-5 and TRBJ1-6, with TRBD1 matching over 7 bases. This CDR3 is 16 amino acids long. With 0 bases clipped from V and 9 bases from J, the junction kept 8 bases outside the gene matches. Per the germline V gene, CDR1 is MNHEY and CDR2 is SVGAGI. CDR3: CASSYSRDSKSSPLHF. The DNA of the CDR3 is TGTGCCAGCAGTTACTCCCGGGACAGCAAAAGTTCACCCCTCCACTTT.

J is TRBJ1-5 and V is TRBV9; tentatively, D is TRBD1 (5 bases). V was shortened by 4 bases and J by 0 bases, with 8 bases between the two germline ends. In germline, CDR1 is SGDLS, CDR2 YYNGEE. This CDR3 has 14 amino acids. The CDR3: CASSPGHSNQPQHF. The CDR3 DNA is TGTGCCAGCAGCCCCGGACATAGCAATCAGCCCCAGCATTTT. The variable domain in full, with the rest retrieved from reference TRBV9 and TRBJ1-5, is DSGVTQTPKHLITATGQRVTLRCSPRSGDLSVYWYQQSLDQGLQFLIQYYNGEERAKGNILERFSAQQFPDLHSELNLSSLELGDSALYFCASSPGHSNQPQHFGDGTRLSIL.

The J gene is TRBJ1-2, the V gene TRBV5-4; D not resolved. Germline lookup yields CDR1 SGHNT and CDR2 YYREEE (reference sequence). Trimming cost V 4 bases and J 2 bases, with 18 bases left between them. CDR3 size: 16 residues. In nucleotides, the CDR3 is TGTGCCAGCAGCCCCCTAAGACGGACGGACAACTATGGCTACACCTTC. It translates to CASSPLRRTDNYGYTF.

This clonotype has a handful of counts. V and J are TRBV6-1 and TRBJ1-1; 8 nucleotides agree with TRBD1. With 6 bases clipped from V and 3 bases from J, the junction kept 9 bases outside the gene matches. CDR3 length equals 15 residues. Germline V CDR1 and CDR2: MNHNS, SASEGT. The CDR3 spells CASRQTGAVDTEAFF. CDR3 bases: TGTGCCAGCAGACAGACAGGGGCGGTGGACACTGAAGCTTTCTTT.

This clonotype was seen a few times. The J gene is TRBJ1-1, the V gene TRBV5-6, with a tentative D call TRBD1 (5 bases). Per the germline V gene, CDR1 is SGHDT and CDR2 is YYEEEE. This CDR3 is built from 15 residues. The ends were cut back, 1 base at V and 2 bases at J, with 12 bases in the middle. The CDR3 here is CASSLPQGANTEAFF. Written as DNA, the CDR3 is TGTGCCAGCAGCTTGCCTCAGGGAGCAAACACTGAAGCTTTCTTT.

The chain couples TRBV20-1 to TRBJ2-7; D might be TRBD1 (5 bases). The V end was cut by 3 bases, the J end by 0 bases, with 15 bases between. Per germline, CDR1 DFQATT and CDR2 SNEGSKA (reference sequence). The CDR3 sequence is 15 residues long. The CDR3 bases are TGCAGTGCTAGCGTAAACAGGCGAAGCTCCTACGAGCAGTACTTC. Translation: CSASVNRRSSYEQYF.

This chain links TRBV30 with TRBJ1-5, with TRBD1 as a possible D gene (5 bases). There are 13 residues in the CDR3. CDR1 is GTSNPN and CDR2 is SVGIG in the germline V gene (reference sequence). Trimming removed 5 bases from V and 1 base from J, with 9 bases in between. This chain's CDR3 is CAWGGGSNQPQHF. DNA for the CDR3: TGTGCCTGGGGGGGTGGGAGCAATCAGCCCCAGCATTTT.

The chain uses TRBV6-5 and TRBJ1-2; 9 nucleotides line up with TRBD1. This CDR3 region has 13 residues. V lost 4 bases, J lost 9 bases, and 6 bases stayed unmatched. Germline lookup yields CDR1 MNHEY and CDR2 SVGAGI. The CDR3: CASSSLGQGSYTF. The CDR3 coding sequence is TGTGCCAGCAGTTCCCTCGGACAGGGGAGCTACACCTTC.

The chain employs TRBV12-2 and TRBJ2-7. TRBV12-2 constitutes a pseudogene. This CDR3 has 11 amino acids. The CDR3 spells CASRLTYEQYF. In DNA form, the CDR3 reads TGTGCAAGTCGCTTGACTTACGAGCAGTACTTC.

J is TRBJ1-1 and V is TRBV15; D unclear. V shed 0 bases and J shed 4 bases, with 15 bases lying between them. Germline V lookup: CDR1 LNHNV, CDR2 YYDKDF (reference sequence). The CDR3 is 16 residues long. CDR3 sequence reads: CATSRELGGWGTEAFF. CDR3 sequence (DNA): TGTGCCACCAGCAGAGAGTTGGGCGGGTGGGGCACTGAAGCTTTCTTT.

The chain is built from TRBV6-1 and TRBJ1-5; D remains unclear. The germline V gene encodes CDR1 MNHNS and CDR2 SASEGT. V was shortened by 3 bases and J by 4 bases, with 10 bases between the two germline ends. This CDR3 is built from 14 residues. CDR3 protein: CASSESTRNQPQHF. CDR3 sequence (DNA): TGTGCCAGCAGTGAGTCGACCAGGAATCAGCCCCAGCATTTT.

The sample holds a few counts of this clonotype. The rearrangement joins TRBV6-5 to TRBJ1-5; D is unclear. Per the germline V gene, CDR1 is MNHEY and CDR2 is SVGAGI. V lost 2 bases and J lost 6, with 5 bases in between. This CDR3 has 12 residues. The CDR3 nucleotides are TGTGCCAGCAGTTACGAGATTCAGCCCCAGCATTTT. It translates to CASSYEIQPQHF.

The chain has TRBV28 and TRBJ2-5; D could derive from TRBD1 or TRBD2 (5 bases each). Germline V gene lookup returns CDR1 MDHEN and CDR2 SYDVKM. V lost 2 bases and J 8 bases, leaving 12 bases between the germline ends. This CDR3 comprises 13 residues. The CDR3 DNA sequence: TGTGCCAGCAGTTTAGGGGGTCCAGTCACCCAGTACTTC. As protein: CASSLGGPVTQYF.

This sequence joins TRBV7-9 and TRBJ1-5; TRBD1 might be the D (5 bases). This CDR3 is built from 13 residues. Trimming left V 5 bases short and J 4 bases short, with 9 bases between. CDR1 is SEHNR, CDR2 FQNEAQ, per germline (reference sequence). CDR3 in DNA: TGTGCCAGCAGCCAGGGTGGGAATCAGCCCCAGCATTTT. The encoded protein is CASSQGGNQPQHF.

This clonotype showed up just a few times. This chain uses TRBV20-1 with TRBJ2-7; TRBD2 matches 7 bases. Germline V CDR1 and CDR2: DFQATT, SNEGSKA (reference sequence). With V trimmed by 2 bases and J by 2 bases, 3 bases remained unmatched. There are 13 residues in the CDR3. In nucleotides, the CDR3 is TGCAGTGCTAGACCCGGGACTACCTACGAGCAGTACTTC. Its translation: CSARPGTTYEQYF.

The V and J genes are TRBV5-6 and TRBJ2-3; no reliable D call. The CDR3 has 15 amino acids. Germline CDR1 SGHDT, CDR2 YYEEEE. The V end was cut by 0 bases, the J end by 3 bases, with 11 bases between. CDR3 nucleotides: TGTGCCAGCAGCTTGGATCCCGGCGGAACAGATACGCAGTATTTT. This gives the protein CASSLDPGGTDTQYF.

This chain uses TRBV30 with TRBJ2-7; D call uncertain. The length of the CDR3 is 19 residues. Trimming left V 1 base short and J 6 bases short, with 31 bases between. Germline V gene sequence: CDR1 GTSNPN, CDR2 SVGIG (reference sequence). The CDR3 loop is CAWSEAALAQLTIGAEQYF. The CDR3 DNA reads as TGTGCCTGGAGTGAAGCCGCGCTGGCACAGCTGACGATTGGAGCCGAGCAGTACTTC.

Only a few counts were recorded for this clonotype. The chain has TRBV10-1 and TRBJ2-7; 11 nucleotides agree with TRBD2. CDR1 is WNHNN and CDR2 is SYGVQD in the germline V gene (reference sequence). This CDR3 contains 15 residues. V gave up 10 bases and J gave up 0 bases; unmatched junction bases: 8. In nucleotides, the CDR3 is TGCGCCATCCGATGGACTAGCGGGCGCTCCTACGAGCAGTACTTC. Its protein is CAIRWTSGRSYEQYF.

The CDR3 loop is CASSFFPPQGAETQYF. CDR3 DNA: TGTGCCAGCAGCTTCTTCCCTCCTCAGGGGGCAGAGACCCAGTACTTC. The chain has TRBV11-3 and TRBJ2-5, with 8 positions matching TRBD1. Trimming cost V 3 bases and J 4 bases; bases outside gene matches: 10. Germline assignment: CDR1 SGHNT and CDR2 YENEEA. CDR3 length: 16 residues. Supplemented by reference TRBV11-3 and TRBJ2-5, the full variable domain reads EAGVVQSPRYKIIEKKQPVAFWCNPISGHNTLYWYLQNLGQGPELLIRYENEEAVDDSQLPKDRFSAERLKGVDSTLKIQPAELGDSAVYLCASSFFPPQGAETQYFGPGTRLLVL.

The rearrangement links TRBV7-9 to TRBJ2-4, with TRBD1 matching 8 bases. The germline V gene has CDR1 SEHNR and CDR2 FQNEAQ (reference sequence). CDR3 length: 14 residues. Germline trimming cut 4 bases from V and 8 bases from J; bases unmatched to any gene: 7. The CDR3 sequence: CASSSTGVADIQYF. CDR3 coding DNA: TGTGCCAGCAGCTCGACAGGGGTGGCGGACATTCAGTACTTC.

The V gene is TRBV6-2 or TRBV6-3, the J gene TRBJ2-2; no clear D gene. Per germline, CDR1 MNHEY and CDR2 SVGEGT. The CDR3 sequence is 15 residues long. The V gene lost 3 bases and the J gene lost 1 base, with 9 bases spanning the gap. The CDR3 loop reads CASSYLGKNTGELFF. For the CDR3, the DNA is TGTGCCAGCAGTTATTTGGGGAAGAACACCGGGGAGCTGTTTTTT.

This clonotype has more than one count but fewer than ten. The rearrangement joins TRBV6-1 to TRBJ1-6; 7 bases map to TRBD1. CDR3 length: 15 residues. CDR1 and CDR2 (germline): MNHNS, SASEGT. Losses at the gene ends were 2 bases for V and 10 bases for J; bases not matched to a gene: 8. CDR3 amino acids: CASSETGDGGSPLHF. CDR3 DNA: TGTGCCAGCAGTGAAACAGGGGATGGGGGGTCACCCCTCCACTTT.